A single sample is the source of the 9 T cell receptor beta chains below, sequenced in a study of cytomegalovirus exposure and HLA in healthy donors. The PCR used 60 Vbeta and 13 Jbeta primers. Here immunoSEQ multiplex PCR was the method, and the copy in TCRdb shows in-frame clones only, minus some. Found here are about 130,000 clones, around 77% of them singletons; the top ten hold about 4.5%. The sample consisted of PBMCs. These receptors were taken from a man aged 30-40 years in good health.

This chain links TRBV6-5 with TRBJ2-1; 10 bases are a match to TRBD2. V trimming: 6 bases; J trimming: 4 bases; junction bases outside the gene matches: 6. The CDR3 contains 15 residues. From germline, CDR1 is MNHEY and CDR2 SVGAGI. CDR3 loop: CASRPGLAKYNEQFF. CDR3 coding DNA: TGTGCCAGCAGACCGGGACTAGCGAAATACAATGAGCAGTTCTTC.

The J gene is TRBJ1-5, the V gene TRBV11-2; D unresolved. Germline CDR1 SGHAT, CDR2 FQNNGV. Trimming shortened V by 2 bases and J by 5 bases, and 7 bases separated the two germline ends. CDR3 size: 13 residues. The CDR3, as DNA: TGTGCCAGCAGCTTAAACGACTATCAGCCCCAGCATTTT. Translated, it gives CASSLNDYQPQHF.

This clone was detected a few times. The gene calls are TRBV10-2 and TRBJ2-7, with 11 nucleotides matching TRBD2. V trimming: 0 bases; J trimming: 1 base; junction bases outside the gene matches: 2. Germline lookup yields CDR1 WSHSY and CDR2 SAAADI. This CDR3 has 16 residues. CDR3 sequence: CASSESGLAGSYEQYF. The CDR3 region has the DNA TGCGCCAGCAGTGAGTCCGGACTAGCGGGTTCCTACGAGCAGTACTTC.

This chain connects TRBV7-9 to TRBJ2-7; D not resolved. V lost 3 bases and J lost 3, with 6 bases in between. Germline lookup yields CDR1 SEHNR and CDR2 FQNEAQ (reference sequence). The CDR3 consists of 12 residues. The CDR3 loop reads CASSFTVYEQYF. The CDR3 coding sequence is TGTGCCAGCAGCTTTACAGTCTACGAGCAGTACTTC.

This sequence joins TRBV18 and TRBJ1-2; 7 positions agree with TRBD1. Trimming cost V 3 bases and J 0 bases; bases outside gene matches: 7. Germline lookup yields CDR1 KGHSH and CDR2 LQKENI. The CDR3 extends over 16 amino acids. The CDR3 nucleotides read TGTGCCAGCTCACCGGGACAGATAGAAACTAACTATGGCTACACCTTC. This gives the protein CASSPGQIETNYGYTF.

This chain uses TRBV5-6 with TRBJ2-3; 9 nucleotides agree with TRBD2. This CDR3 spans 16 amino acids. The ends lost 4 bases at V and 1 base at J; junction bases unmatched: 7. Germline lookup yields CDR1 SGHDT and CDR2 YYEEEE. For the CDR3, the DNA is TGTGCCAGCAGCGCAGACCTAGCGGGGCGCACAGATACGCAGTATTTT. Protein sequence: CASSADLAGRTDTQYF. The complete variable domain, with remaining parts taken from reference TRBV5-6 and TRBJ2-3, reads DAGVTQSPTHLIKTRGQQVTLRCSPKSGHDTVSWYQQALGQGPQFIFQYYEEEERQRGNFPDRFSGHQFPNYSSELNVNALLLGDSALYLCASSADLAGRTDTQYFGPGTRLTVL.

This clone was picked up a small number of times. The chain couples TRBV5-1 to TRBJ2-7; tentatively, D is TRBD2 (5 bases). Trimming removed 4 bases at V and 5 bases at J, with 19 bases between. There are 15 residues in the CDR3. Germline-derived CDR1 and CDR2 are SGHRS and YFSETQ. In DNA, the CDR3 is TGCGCCAGCAGCCTAGAGGGCGAGCTTAGGCACGAGCAGTACTTC. Its translation is CASSLEGELRHEQYF.

The CDR3 DNA reads TGTGCCAGTAGTATAGGCCGACAGGGTCGGTCCCGCGTCTCTGGAAACACCATATATTTT. Its protein is CASSIGRQGRSRVSGNTIYF. V and J are TRBV19 and TRBJ1-3; 7 positions agree with TRBD1. The ends lost 1 base at V and 0 bases at J; junction bases unmatched: 15. The CDR3 spans 20 residues. The V gene's germline CDR1 is LNHDA and CDR2 SQIVND (reference sequence).

V is TRBV5-5 and J is TRBJ1-5; D is uncertain. This CDR3 comprises 14 residues. V was clipped by 3 bases and J by 2 bases, with 9 bases between them. Germline CDR1 is SGHKS and CDR2 is YYEKEE (reference sequence). CDR3 sequence reads: CASSYDLGNQPQHF. The DNA of the CDR3 is TGTGCCAGCAGCTATGACTTAGGCAATCAGCCCCAGCATTTT.